Each of the 31 T cell receptor beta chains below was sequenced from the same sample in a study of T cell responses to AZD1222 COVID-19 vaccine. TCRdb's copy holds only in-frame clones and misses some; the assay was immunoSEQ multiplex PCR. The sample has about 140,000 clones, 92% seen once. This sample comprised peripheral blood, obtained 28 days after the second AZD1222 dose. Receptors originate from an adult who received the AZD1222 COVID-19 vaccine.

This chain connects TRBV28 to TRBJ2-7; D not certain. The CDR3 is made up of 12 amino acids. CDR1 MDHEN and CDR2 SYDVKM come from the germline V gene. The V gene lost 4 bases and the J gene lost 7 bases, with 11 bases spanning the gap. CDR3 nucleotide sequence: TGTGCCAGCAGTTGGGGTCCAGGAGAGCAGTACTTC. Its protein product is CASSWGPGEQYF. Looking up the rest from reference TRBV28 and TRBJ2-7 gives the full variable domain: DVKVTQSSRYLVKRTGEKVFLECVQDMDHENMFWYRQDPGLGLRLIYFSYDVKMKEKGDIPEGYSVSREKKERFSLILESASTNQTSMYLCASSWGPGEQYFGPGTRLTVT.

V usage is TRBV6-2 or TRBV6-3 and J usage is TRBJ2-1; D remains unclear. Trimming cost V 2 bases and J 0 bases, with 5 bases left between them. Germline lookup yields CDR1 MNHEY and CDR2 SVGEGT. This CDR3 is built from 14 residues. The DNA for the CDR3 is TGTGCCAGCAGTTACAGGAGCTCCTACAATGAGCAGTTCTTC. Its translation: CASSYRSSYNEQFF.

The J gene is TRBJ1-1, the V gene TRBV28; no definite D call. Germline-derived CDR1 and CDR2 are MDHEN and SYDVKM. CDR3 length equals 11 residues. Trimming took 7 bases from V and 3 from J, leaving 6 bases between them. CDR3 region: CASNRDTEAFF. The CDR3 bases are TGTGCCAGCAACCGGGACACTGAAGCTTTCTTT.

The chain joins TRBV9 to TRBJ2-1; unclear D gene. Germline V CDR1 and CDR2: SGDLS, YYNGEE. The CDR3 totals 15 residues. Trimming removed 4 bases from V and 3 bases from J, with 14 bases in between. The CDR3 is CASSLGGPFYNEQFF. In DNA form, the CDR3 reads TGTGCCAGCAGCTTGGGCGGTCCTTTCTACAATGAGCAGTTCTTC.

This sequence joins TRBV19 and TRBJ2-7; D is ambiguous. V lost 7 bases to trimming and J lost 3 bases, with 22 bases between them. Germline V CDR1 and CDR2: LNHDA, SQIVND (reference sequence). This CDR3 has 16 amino acids. The CDR3 nucleotides read TGTGCCAGTACCTTTTCTCATGGCGAGAAACTCTACGAGCAGTACTTC. Translated: CASTFSHGEKLYEQYF.

The rearrangement joins TRBV10-3 to TRBJ1-1, with D unclear. Germline values: CDR1 ENHRY, CDR2 SYGVKD. Trimming took off 0 bases at V and 5 bases at J, with 7 bases between the two ends. The CDR3 extends over 13 amino acids. CDR3 residues: CAISESGGTEAFF. The DNA of the CDR3 is TGTGCCATCAGTGAGTCTGGAGGAACTGAAGCTTTCTTT.

The chain links TRBV7-9 to TRBJ2-7, with 7 bases lining up with TRBD2. Germline V gene data show CDR1 as SEHNR and CDR2 as FQNEAQ (reference sequence). Germline trimming cut 5 bases from V and 2 bases from J; bases unmatched to any gene: 12. This CDR3 has 16 amino acids. The CDR3 DNA sequence: TGTGCCAGCAGCCGCGGGGGAGGCGGAGATGCCTACGAGCAGTACTTC. Residues: CASSRGGGGDAYEQYF.

The V and J genes are TRBV12-3 or TRBV12-4 and TRBJ1-2; unclear D gene. The CDR3 consists of 11 residues. Trimming cost V 2 bases and J 11 bases, with 9 bases left between them. CDR3: CASSLPGGYTF. The CDR3 nucleotides are TGTGCCAGCAGTTTACCGGGAGGGTACACCTTC.

The chain joins TRBV18 to TRBJ2-2; 9 bases align to TRBD1. The CDR3 spans 19 residues. Germline CDR1 reads KGHSH; CDR2 reads LQKENI. V dropped 0 bases and J dropped 6; count of bases not matched to a gene: 14. CDR3 region: CASSPPPGQGLGHSGELFF. CDR3 in DNA: TGTGCCAGCTCACCACCCCCGGGACAGGGTCTCGGGCACTCCGGGGAGCTGTTTTTT.

This clone has only one observation. The chain joins TRBV27 to TRBJ2-1; D perhaps matches TRBD2 (6 bases). The CDR3 loop spans 15 amino acids. V was clipped by 4 bases and J by 3 bases, with 13 bases between them. Per germline, CDR1 MNHEY and CDR2 SMNVEV (reference sequence). CDR3 sequence: CASSWGSGHYNEQFF. As DNA, the CDR3 is TGTGCCAGCAGTTGGGGTAGCGGTCACTACAATGAGCAGTTCTTC.

The chain is built from TRBV28 and TRBJ2-7, with D possibly TRBD2 on 6 matching bases. The CDR3 has 16 residues. Trimming cost V 5 bases and J 0 bases, with 17 bases left between them. Germline loops: CDR1 MDHEN, CDR2 SYDVKM. The DNA for the CDR3 is TGTGCCAGCAGTCCGATCCGGGGGAGCTACTCCTACGAGCAGTACTTC. Residues: CASSPIRGSYSYEQYF.

The chain joins TRBV9 to TRBJ2-1; 9 bases agree with TRBD2. This CDR3 comprises 17 residues. The ends lost 0 bases at V and 4 bases at J; junction bases unmatched: 8. Germline assignment: CDR1 SGDLS and CDR2 YYNGEE. CDR3 region: CASSVATGTSSYNEQFF. The CDR3 DNA follows: TGTGCCAGCAGCGTAGCGACGGGGACTAGCAGTTACAATGAGCAGTTCTTC.

V gene TRBV30 combines with J gene TRBJ2-7; 7 bases agree with TRBD2. Germline V CDR1 and CDR2: GTSNPN, SVGIG (reference sequence). V lost 2 bases to trimming and J lost 4 bases; unmatched junction nucleotides: 8. The CDR3 is 14 residues long. CDR3 sequence (DNA): TGTGCCTGGAGTTCCAGCGGGGCCGTTTACGAGCAGTACTTC. This sequence encodes CAWSSSGAVYEQYF. The variable domain in full, completed from reference TRBV30 and TRBJ2-7, reads SQTIHQWPATLVQPVGSPLSLECTVEGTSNPNLYWYRQAAGRGLQLLFYSVGIGQISSEVPQNLSASRPQDRQFILSSKKLLLSDSGFYLCAWSSSGAVYEQYFGPGTRLTVT.

This clone was detected once. The V call is TRBV19, the J call TRBJ1-5; D ambiguous. Trimming shortened V by 5 bases and J by 8 bases, and 13 bases separated the two germline ends. This CDR3 region has 13 residues. CDR1 and CDR2 (germline): LNHDA, SQIVND (reference sequence). The CDR3 spells CASSDDPKKPQHF. The CDR3 DNA is TGTGCCAGTAGTGACGACCCGAAGAAGCCCCAGCATTTT. The variable domain in full, with the rest retrieved from reference TRBV19 and TRBJ1-5, is DGGITQSPKYLFRKEGQNVTLSCEQNLNHDAMYWYRQDPGQGLRLIYYSQIVNDFQKGDIAEGYSVSREKKESFPLTVTSAQKNPTAFYLCASSDDPKKPQHFGDGTRLSIL.

CDR3 in amino acids: CASSIDPGPSTEAFF. The CDR3 DNA reads as TGTGCCAGTAGTATAGACCCAGGGCCAAGCACTGAAGCTTTCTTT. V usage is TRBV19 and J usage is TRBJ1-1; tentatively, D is TRBD1 (5 bases). This CDR3 has 15 amino acids. V shed 0 bases and J shed 4 bases, with 12 bases lying between them. In germline, CDR1 is LNHDA, CDR2 SQIVND (reference sequence).

The chain joins TRBV30 to TRBJ2-7; weak D call: TRBD1 (5 bases). Germline loops: CDR1 GTSNPN, CDR2 SVGIG (reference sequence). Trimming left V 0 bases short and J 5 bases short, with 17 bases between. The CDR3 spans 15 residues. The CDR3 bases are TGTGCCTGGAGTGTACCCCAGTCGGGCAGGGACGAGCAGTACTTC. This codes for CAWSVPQSGRDEQYF.

The chain uses TRBV6-5 and TRBJ1-4; D is perhaps TRBD1 (6 bases). The V gene's germline CDR1 is MNHEY and CDR2 SVGAGI. The CDR3 loop spans 15 amino acids. V was trimmed by 7 bases and J by 3 bases, leaving 15 bases between them. Here the CDR3 DNA reads TGTGCCAGCACTGCTCAGGCAGGGGCTAATGAAAAACTGTTTTTT. It translates to CASTAQAGANEKLFF.

The count of this clone is one. The J gene is TRBJ1-2, the V gene TRBV18; 9 bases are a match to TRBD1. This CDR3 is 13 amino acids long. CDR1 KGHSH and CDR2 LQKENI come from the germline V gene. V lost 4 bases, J lost 8 bases, and 5 bases stayed unmatched. The CDR3 DNA reads TGTGCCAGCTCACTGGGACAGGGCGGCGGCTACACCTTC. It specifies CASSLGQGGGYTF. Supplemented by reference TRBV18 and TRBJ1-2, the full variable domain reads NAGVMQNPRHLVRRRGQEARLRCSPMKGHSHVYWYRQLPEEGLKFMVYLQKENIIDESGMPKERFSAEFPKEGPSILRIQQVVRGDSAAYFCASSLGQGGGYTFGSGTRLTVV.

The chain carries TRBV5-1 and TRBJ1-5; D remains unclear. This CDR3 comprises 15 residues. The ends were cut back, 1 base at V and 1 base at J, with 9 bases in the middle. Germline loops: CDR1 SGHRS, CDR2 YFSETQ. The CDR3, as DNA: TGCGCCAGCAGCTTGACGGCGGGGAGCAATCAGCCCCAGCATTTT. Translating gives CASSLTAGSNQPQHF. Full variable domain (rest looked up from reference TRBV5-1 and TRBJ1-5): KAGVTQTPRYLIKTRGQQVTLSCSPISGHRSVSWYQQTPGQGLQFLFEYFSETQRNKGNFPGRFSGRQFSNSRSEMNVSTLELGDSALYLCASSLTAGSNQPQHFGDGTRLSIL.

The chain has TRBV19 and TRBJ1-1; TRBD1 might be the D (5 bases). The germline CDR1 and CDR2 sequences are LNHDA and SQIVND (reference sequence). The CDR3 has 13 residues. The V and J ends lost 3 bases and 1 base respectively, with 6 bases between them. This CDR3 reads CASSMGGNTEAFF. CDR3 DNA sequence: TGTGCCAGTAGTATGGGGGGGAACACTGAAGCTTTCTTT.

The CDR3 sequence is CATSDRGRSYGYTF. CDR3 DNA sequence: TGTGCCACCAGCGACAGGGGGCGAAGCTATGGCTACACCTTC. This chain uses TRBV24-1 with TRBJ1-2; 10 nucleotides align to TRBD1. The CDR3 covers 14 residues. The V gene's germline CDR1 is KGHDR and CDR2 SFDVKD. V gave up 7 bases and J gave up 4 bases; unmatched junction bases: 5.

This chain uses TRBV11-2 with TRBJ1-2; possibly TRBD1 for D (6 bases). Trimming cost V 5 bases and J 8 bases, with 12 bases left between them. Per germline, CDR1 SGHAT and CDR2 FQNNGV. This CDR3 spans 12 amino acids. In nucleotides, the CDR3 is TGTGCCAGCAGCGCGGGGGCGGTGGGCTACACCTTC. It is translated as CASSAGAVGYTF. The full variable domain, in which reference TRBV11-2 and TRBJ1-2 provide the parts outside the CDR3, is EAGVAQSPRYKIIEKRQSVAFWCNPISGHATLYWYQQILGQGPKLLIQFQNNGVVDDSQLPKDRFSAERLKGVDSTLKIQPAKLEDSAVYLCASSAGAVGYTFGSGTRLTVV.

This chain uses TRBV9 with TRBJ2-5; 11 bases fit TRBD2. The germline CDR1 and CDR2 sequences are SGDLS and YYNGEE. This CDR3 contains 15 residues. V gave up 3 bases and J gave up 5 bases; unmatched junction bases: 6. The CDR3 protein is CASSDQLAGEETQYF. For the CDR3, the DNA is TGTGCCAGCAGCGACCAACTAGCGGGAGAGGAGACCCAGTACTTC. Looking up the rest from reference TRBV9 and TRBJ2-5 gives the full variable domain: DSGVTQTPKHLITATGQRVTLRCSPRSGDLSVYWYQQSLDQGLQFLIQYYNGEERAKGNILERFSAQQFPDLHSELNLSSLELGDSALYFCASSDQLAGEETQYFGPGTRLLVL.

The chain links TRBV5-6 to TRBJ1-2; 9 positions agree with TRBD1. Germline V gene sequence: CDR1 SGHDT, CDR2 YYEEEE. The CDR3 covers 15 residues. V was pared by 4 bases and J by 4 bases, with 8 bases of the junction left unmatched. The CDR3 DNA follows: TGTGCCAGCAGCCAACCTTTGACAGGGGGCTATGGCTACACCTTC. Amino acids: CASSQPLTGGYGYTF.

The chain uses TRBV24-1 and TRBJ1-1; the match to TRBD1 covers 7 bases. The CDR3 is 13 amino acids. The germline CDR1 and CDR2 sequences are KGHDR and SFDVKD. V trimming: 10 bases; J trimming: 2 bases; junction bases outside the gene matches: 6. The CDR3: CATGTAKNTEAFF. CDR3 sequence (DNA): TGTGCCACTGGGACAGCGAAAAACACTGAAGCTTTCTTT.

The chain uses TRBV30 and TRBJ1-6, with a possible D match to TRBD1 (5 bases). The V end was cut by 4 bases, the J end by 7 bases, with 14 bases between. CDR1 is GTSNPN and CDR2 is SVGIG in the germline V gene (reference sequence). CDR3 length: 14 amino acids. DNA for the CDR3: TGTGCCTGGAAACTGGGGCAGGAGAATTCACCCCTCCACTTT. Translation: CAWKLGQENSPLHF.

This clone occurred a few times. The chain has TRBV27 and TRBJ1-5; D is ambiguous. There are 13 residues in the CDR3. Trimming stripped 2 bases from V and 6 bases from J, with 8 bases between. The germline V gene encodes CDR1 MNHEY and CDR2 SMNVEV (reference sequence). The CDR3 sequence: CASSLGVRQPQHF. CDR3 bases: TGTGCCAGCAGTTTAGGGGTTCGTCAGCCCCAGCATTTT.

On this clone itself: In the same sample, other DNA sequences code for this CDR3. The chain uses TRBV3-1 (or the pseudogene TRBV3-2) and TRBJ2-7; D might be TRBD1 (5 bases). Germline values: CDR1 LGHDT, CDR2 YNNKEL (reference sequence). The CDR3 consists of 14 residues. V lost 2 bases, J lost 2 bases, and 10 bases lay in between. The chain's CDR3 is CASSQLAGTYEQYF. In nucleotides, the CDR3 is TGTGCCAGCAGCCAATTGGCAGGGACCTACGAGCAGTACTTC.

The genes are TRBV4-3 and TRBJ1-1; no definite D call. Trimming took 4 bases from V and 1 from J, leaving 10 bases between them. The CDR3 covers 14 residues. Germline V gene lookup returns CDR1 LGHNA and CDR2 YSLEER. The CDR3 loop reads CASSLAARNTEAFF. The CDR3 DNA follows: TGCGCCAGCAGCCTTGCGGCAAGGAACACTGAAGCTTTCTTT.

The V and J genes are TRBV28 and TRBJ1-4; D call uncertain. V lost 6 bases and J lost 3, with 11 bases in between. The CDR3 extends over 14 amino acids. Germline V gene lookup returns CDR1 MDHEN and CDR2 SYDVKM. For the CDR3, the DNA is TGTGCCAGCAGCCGCGGACCGTCTAATGAAAAACTGTTTTTT. Its protein is CASSRGPSNEKLFF.

This chain links TRBV2 with TRBJ2-7, with 11 bases fitting TRBD1. Germline V lookup: CDR1 SNHLY, CDR2 FYNNEI. The CDR3 consists of 15 residues. Trimming took 1 base from V and 4 from J; bases not matched to a gene: 3. The CDR3 DNA is TGTGCCAGCAGTGAAGGGACAGGGGGCTGGTACGAGCAGTACTTC. It translates to CASSEGTGGWYEQYF.